Following are 32 T cell receptor beta chains from one sample sequenced in a study of cytomegalovirus exposure and HLA in healthy donors. The PCR ran on 60 Vbeta and 13 Jbeta primers. Clones were read by immunoSEQ multiplex PCR, and TCRdb kept only the in-frame ones, dropping some. The data contain about 130,000 clones, more than 75% of them singletons. The sequencing input was PBMCs. These receptors were obtained from a male donor in good health and CMV-seronegative.

V gene TRBV7-8 combines with J gene TRBJ1-2; 9 bases fit TRBD1. This CDR3 comprises 14 residues. Per the germline V gene, CDR1 is SGHVS and CDR2 is FQNEAQ. With 5 bases clipped from V and 5 bases from J, the junction kept 6 bases outside the gene matches. The CDR3 sequence is CASSAGTGLYGYTF. DNA of the CDR3: TGTGCCAGCAGCGCCGGGACAGGGTTGTATGGCTACACCTTC.

This clone was counted between two and nine times. The chain links TRBV5-1 to TRBJ1-5, with TRBD1 identical over 9 bases. Per germline, CDR1 SGHRS and CDR2 YFSETQ. V trimming: 4 bases; J trimming: 15 bases; junction bases outside the gene matches: 11. This CDR3 spans 13 amino acids. In DNA, the CDR3 is TGCGCCAGCAGCGCCCAAACCGGGACAGGGTTGCATTTT. Residues: CASSAQTGTGLHF.

This clone was seen a handful of times. The genes are TRBV5-5 and TRBJ1-2, with TRBD1 matching 8 bases. From germline, CDR1 is SGHKS and CDR2 YYEKEE (reference sequence). With V trimmed by 2 bases and J by 8 bases, 17 bases remained unmatched. The CDR3 extends over 17 amino acids. This CDR3 reads CASSFGYQGQAFQGYTF. The CDR3 DNA sequence: TGTGCCAGCAGCTTTGGGTACCAGGGACAGGCATTTCAGGGCTACACCTTC. Filled out from reference TRBV5-5 and TRBJ1-2, the complete variable domain reads DAGVTQSPTHLIKTRGQQVTLRCSPISGHKSVSWYQQVLGQGPQFIFQYYEKEERGRGNFPDRFSARQFPNYSSELNVNALLLGDSALYLCASSFGYQGQAFQGYTFGSGTRLTVV.

The J gene is TRBJ1-2, the V gene TRBV27; 8 bases map to TRBD1. After removal of 4 bases from V and 8 bases from J, the junction contained 9 bases not matched to a gene. Germline values: CDR1 MNHEY, CDR2 SMNVEV (reference sequence). The CDR3 contains 14 residues. The CDR3 sequence is CASSSGQGGGGYTF. The CDR3 DNA reads TGTGCCAGCAGTTCAGGACAGGGAGGGGGCGGCTACACCTTC.

The chain joins TRBV6-5 to TRBJ2-7, with TRBD1 identical over 9 bases. CDR3 size: 15 residues. The germline V gene encodes CDR1 MNHEY and CDR2 SVGAGI. Trimming took 6 bases from V and 2 from J; bases not matched to a gene: 8. The CDR3 DNA sequence: TGTGCCAGCAGCTTCTCCGGGACAGGGCCCTACGAGCAGTACTTC. Its translation is CASSFSGTGPYEQYF.

V gene TRBV12-5 combines with J gene TRBJ1-1; D unclear. This CDR3 has 13 residues. Trimming removed 0 bases at V and 8 bases at J, with 10 bases between. The germline gives CDR1 LGHNT, CDR2 FRNRAP. CDR3 DNA: TGTGCTAGTGGTTTGGTACCCGTCCAGGAAGCTTTCTTT. Its translation: CASGLVPVQEAFF.

The chain uses TRBV5-4 and TRBJ2-3; TRBD2 agrees at 15 bases. The CDR3 has 17 amino acids. Trimming at V came to 0 bases and at J to 6 bases, leaving 5 bases not matched to a gene. Germline V CDR1 and CDR2: SGHNT, YYREEE (reference sequence). The CDR3 DNA sequence: TGTGCCAGCAGCTTGGGGACTAGCGGGGGGGCTAAGGATACGCAGTATTTT. This encodes CASSLGTSGGAKDTQYF.

The V gene is TRBV6-6, the J gene TRBJ2-7, with TRBD2 matching over 11 bases. Germline V gene lookup returns CDR1 MNHNY and CDR2 SVGAGI (reference sequence). This CDR3 comprises 15 residues. Trimming removed 6 bases from V and 3 bases from J; junction bases left unmatched: 7. The chain's CDR3 is CASSRTSGGYYEQYF. The CDR3 coding sequence is TGTGCCAGCAGCCGAACTAGCGGGGGTTACTACGAGCAGTACTTC.

V and J are TRBV13 and TRBJ1-2; D perhaps matches TRBD1 (5 bases). The CDR3 consists of 14 residues. Germline V gene sequence: CDR1 PRHDT, CDR2 FYEKMQ (reference sequence). V gave up 0 bases and J gave up 4 bases, with 9 bases separating them. This CDR3 is CASSLGRDSYGYTF. In nucleotides, the CDR3 is TGTGCCAGCAGCTTAGGCCGGGACTCCTATGGCTACACCTTC.

The chain recombines TRBV6-5 with TRBJ2-7, with 13 bases aligning to TRBD2. The V gene end was trimmed by 6 bases and the J gene end by 5 bases; junction bases not matched to a gene: 7. This CDR3 comprises 15 residues. Germline values: CDR1 MNHEY, CDR2 SVGAGI. This chain's CDR3 is CASRRLTSGGDEQYF. The CDR3 DNA reads TGTGCCAGCAGACGCCTCACTAGCGGGGGGGACGAGCAGTACTTC.

Only one count was recorded for this clone. This chain joins TRBV5-6 and TRBJ2-7; 11 nucleotides line up with TRBD2. With V trimmed by 2 bases and J by 5 bases, 9 bases remained unmatched. The CDR3 has 16 residues. Germline CDR1 and CDR2: SGHDT and YYEEEE. The CDR3 DNA reads TGTGCCAGCAGCTTCCCCCTAGCGGGGGGAACCCACGAGCAGTACTTC. Translation: CASSFPLAGGTHEQYF.

This rearrangement joins TRBV7-9 to TRBJ1-2; D perhaps matches TRBD1 (5 bases). In germline, CDR1 is SEHNR, CDR2 FQNEAQ (reference sequence). The V end was cut by 2 bases, the J end by 3 bases, with 19 bases between. CDR3 length: 17 amino acids. CDR3 loop: CASSLSGTSGLYYGYTF. The CDR3 nucleotides are TGTGCCAGCAGCTTATCAGGGACTTCGGGACTCTACTATGGCTACACCTTC.

The V and J genes are TRBV5-6 and TRBJ2-5; 7 bases are shared with TRBD1. With 6 bases clipped from V and 1 base from J, the junction kept 9 bases outside the gene matches. CDR1 and CDR2 from the germline V gene are SGHDT and YYEEEE. The CDR3 sequence is 15 residues long. The CDR3 DNA sequence: TGTGCCAGCATCACCAGACAGGGACCCCAAGAGACCCAGTACTTC. Residues: CASITRQGPQETQYF.

The chain uses TRBV13 and TRBJ2-5; TRBD2 matches at 7 bases. Trimming removed 6 bases from V and 1 base from J; junction bases left unmatched: 8. CDR1 PRHDT and CDR2 FYEKMQ come from the germline V gene (reference sequence). This CDR3 region has 15 residues. Here the CDR3 DNA reads TGTGCCAGCAGTCGACTAGCAGGCTTCCAAGAGACCCAGTACTTC. Translating gives CASSRLAGFQETQYF.

The chain employs TRBV18 and TRBJ2-1, with TRBD1 identical over 11 bases. V gave up 5 bases and J gave up 6 bases; unmatched junction bases: 0. Germline CDR1 and CDR2: KGHSH and LQKENI. The CDR3 is 13 residues long. The chain's CDR3 is CASSGTGGNEQFF. The CDR3 bases are TGTGCCAGCTCAGGGACAGGGGGCAATGAGCAGTTCTTC.

This clone was seen just once. V usage is TRBV29-1 and J usage is TRBJ2-3; tentatively, D is TRBD2 (6 bases). V lost 5 bases to trimming and J lost 2 bases, with 14 bases between them. CDR1 and CDR2 from the germline V gene are SQVTM and ANQGSEA. This CDR3 region has 14 residues. CDR3 region: CSVTGTPNTDTQYF. Here the CDR3 DNA reads TGCAGCGTTACCGGGACTCCCAACACAGATACGCAGTATTTT.

This chain uses TRBV7-9 with TRBJ1-1, with 7 bases lining up with TRBD1. The junction had 10 bases not matched to a gene; V was cut back by 7 bases and J by 5 bases. The V gene's germline CDR1 is SEHNR and CDR2 FQNEAQ (reference sequence). This CDR3 is built from 14 residues. In DNA form, the CDR3 reads TGTGCCAGCAACAAACAGGGGAGCGGAACTGAAGCTTTCTTT. Translation gives CASNKQGSGTEAFF.

The CDR3 region is CASSQRGGGANVLTF. In DNA, the CDR3 is TGTGCCAGCAGCCAACGGGGAGGTGGGGCCAACGTCCTGACTTTC. The chain is built from TRBV14 and TRBJ2-6, with a weak D call TRBD2 (6 bases). The CDR3 totals 15 residues. Germline V gene lookup returns CDR1 SGHDN and CDR2 FVKESK. V lost 2 bases to trimming and J lost 3 bases, with 8 bases between them.

The rearrangement uses TRBV14 and TRBJ2-7; D remains ambiguous. The CDR3 has 15 amino acids. Trimming left V 0 bases short and J 3 bases short, with 12 bases between. Germline V CDR1 and CDR2: SGHDN, FVKESK. CDR3 sequence (DNA): TGTGCCAGCAGCCAAGAGTCCCATACTTTCTACGAGCAGTACTTC. Translating it yields CASSQESHTFYEQYF.

For the CDR3, the DNA is TGTGCCAGCAGCCGGGGACAGGGAACCCTCAATGAGCAGTTCTTC. This codes for CASSRGQGTLNEQFF. The chain combines TRBV7-2 with TRBJ2-1, with TRBD1 matching over 9 bases. The J segment lost 6 bases and the V segment lost 5 bases, leaving 8 bases of the junction unmatched. Germline V gene lookup returns CDR1 SGHTA and CDR2 FQGNSA. The CDR3 length is 15 residues.

A single count supports this clone. This chain connects TRBV12-5 to TRBJ1-1; D uncertain. This CDR3 has 12 amino acids. The germline gives CDR1 LGHNT, CDR2 FRNRAP. Trimming cost V 2 bases and J 1 base, with 2 bases left between them. The CDR3 sequence: CASGLQNTEAFF. CDR3 in DNA: TGTGCTAGTGGTTTGCAGAACACTGAAGCTTTCTTT.

This rearrangement joins TRBV12-5 to TRBJ2-2; the match to TRBD1 covers 10 bases. This CDR3 has 16 residues. Germline CDR1 LGHNT, CDR2 FRNRAP. J lost 3 bases, V lost 5 bases, and 6 bases had no gene match. CDR3: CASGLDRGLDTGELFF. The DNA of the CDR3 is TGTGCTAGTGGTCTAGACAGGGGGCTGGACACCGGGGAGCTGTTTTTT.

This chain connects TRBV5-6 to TRBJ2-7, with 9 nucleotides matching TRBD1. Trimming took 4 bases from V and 5 from J; bases not matched to a gene: 7. Germline CDR1 is SGHDT and CDR2 is YYEEEE. The CDR3 has 14 residues. The CDR3 nucleotides read TGTGCCAGCAGCCGCGGGACAGGGAAAGACGAGCAGTACTTC. Amino acids: CASSRGTGKDEQYF.

V usage is TRBV27 and J usage is TRBJ1-1; D is possibly TRBD1 (6 bases). V dropped 3 bases and J dropped 5 bases, with 7 bases sitting between them. Germline assignment: CDR1 MNHEY and CDR2 SMNVEV (reference sequence). The length of the CDR3 is 12 residues. CDR3 sequence (DNA): TGTGCCAGCAGTTTCAGGGGAACTGAAGCTTTCTTT. Protein: CASSFRGTEAFF.

The V call is TRBV2, the J call TRBJ2-1; 10 bases map to TRBD1. The germline V gene has CDR1 SNHLY and CDR2 FYNNEI. Trimming at V came to 3 bases and at J to 4 bases, leaving 6 bases not matched to a gene. The CDR3 sequence is 16 residues long. CDR3 nucleotide sequence: TGTGCCAGCAGTGATAATTGGGGACAGGGGTACAATGAGCAGTTCTTC. Translated: CASSDNWGQGYNEQFF.

This chain joins TRBV6-5 and TRBJ2-1; the match to TRBD2 covers 9 bases. The V gene end was trimmed by 8 bases and the J gene end by 7 bases; junction bases not matched to a gene: 6. This CDR3 contains 13 residues. The V gene's germline CDR1 is MNHEY and CDR2 SVGAGI. CDR3 protein: CASSLAGANEQFF. Here the CDR3 DNA reads TGTGCCAGCTCTTTAGCGGGGGCGAATGAGCAGTTCTTC.

This clone occurred once. The chain combines TRBV2 with TRBJ2-3, with D possibly TRBD2 on 6 matching bases. V gave up 6 bases and J gave up 5 bases, with 18 bases separating them. The germline V gene encodes CDR1 SNHLY and CDR2 FYNNEI. The CDR3 has 15 residues. CDR3 nucleotides: TGTGCCAGCAGGTACCTGCGGGGCAAAGGAGATACGCAGTATTTT. This sequence encodes CASRYLRGKGDTQYF.

The chain employs TRBV7-3 and TRBJ2-1; TRBD2 matches 10 bases. This CDR3 contains 16 residues. Trimming removed 5 bases from V and 7 bases from J; junction bases left unmatched: 11. Germline V gene lookup returns CDR1 SGHTA and CDR2 FQGTGA. The CDR3 is CASSPRASGGYNEQFF. The CDR3 DNA follows: TGTGCCAGCAGCCCCCGGGCTAGCGGGGGCTATAATGAGCAGTTCTTC.

The chain joins TRBV4-3 to TRBJ1-1; D is unclear. V was trimmed by 6 bases and J by 0 bases, leaving 8 bases between them. The germline V gene has CDR1 LGHNA and CDR2 YSLEER. CDR3 length equals 13 residues. The DNA for the CDR3 is TGCGCCAGCAGTATCGACTTGAACACTGAAGCTTTCTTT. It is translated as CASSIDLNTEAFF.

The chain combines TRBV21-1 with TRBJ2-3; the table's D gene call, TRBD1, was not cross checked with the DNA. TRBV21-1 constitutes a pseudogene. The length of the CDR3 is 15 residues. The DNA for the CDR3 is TGTGCCAGCAGCAAAGTTCGACAGAGCACAGATACGCAGTATTTT. The encoded protein is CASSKVRQSTDTQYF.

This chain joins TRBV6-1 and TRBJ1-5, with 8 bases lining up with TRBD1. Germline CDR1 reads MNHNS; CDR2 reads SASEGT. Trimming at V came to 7 bases and at J to 2 bases, leaving 4 bases not matched to a gene. The CDR3 contains 14 residues. CDR3 sequence reads: CASIQGVGNQPQHF. The CDR3 DNA follows: TGTGCCAGCATACAGGGGGTGGGCAATCAGCCCCAGCATTTT.

This clone was detected a few times. The chain recombines TRBV2 with TRBJ1-5; 7 nucleotides match TRBD1. After removal of 4 bases from V and 7 bases from J, the junction contained 7 bases not matched to a gene. CDR1 and CDR2 from the germline V gene are SNHLY and FYNNEI. This CDR3 region has 14 residues. Here the CDR3 DNA reads TGTGCCAGCAGTGTATTAACAGGGGACCAGCCCCAGCATTTT. Protein product: CASSVLTGDQPQHF.